Listed below are T cell receptor beta chains from one sample, sequenced in a study of regulatory T cells in long-lasting Graves disease. TCRdb used MiXCR to reprocess the multiplex PCR reads, holding one entry per CDR3 protein. The sample comprises 540,000 or so distinct CDR3 sequences, about 13% of which are singletons, and 8% to 10% rests with the top ten. The same sample was also used in a study of T cells in Graves' hyperthyroidism and ophthalmopathy.

This specimen was peripheral blood mononuclear cells (PBMCs), taken at new diagnosis, from a patient treated with antithyroid drugs. All receptors come from a man aged 25-45 years with Graves disease. Both conserved end residues are part of each CDR3. A D gene is named only where the DNA matches it firmly. Rows may omit the clone size; those that give it use once, few, many or a size class.

J | D | V | size | CDR3 | DNA
TRBJ2-7 | - | TRBV25-1 | many | CASRSSDGPSSYEQYF | TGTGCCAGCAGAAGCTCAGACGGTCCCTCCTCCTACGAGCAGTACTTC
TRBJ2-4 | - | TRBV20-1 | few | CSARGERGFGKNIQYF | TGCAGTGCTAGAGGGGAGAGGGGCTTCGGCAAAAACATTCAGTACTTC
TRBJ2-2 | TRBD2 | TRBV3-1 | - | CASSQEGLAGGELFF | TGTGCCAGCAGCCAAGAGGGACTAGCAGGCGGGGAGCTGTTTTTT
TRBJ2-7 | - | TRBV5-1 | - | CASSSKDGNLRAFEQYF | TGCGCCAGCAGCTCCAAGGACGGGAACCTCAGGGCTTTCGAGCAGTACTTC
TRBJ2-1 | - | TRBV28 | many | CASSSSRGHVYNEQFF | TGTGCCAGCAGTTCCTCCCGGGGGCATGTCTACAATGAGCAGTTCTTC
TRBJ1-6 | - | TRBV12-3/TRBV12-4 | - | CASSLWGYNNSPLHF | TGTGCCAGCAGTTTATGGGGGTATAATAATTCACCCCTCCACTTT
TRBJ2-1 | - | TRBV27 | many | CASSSFPKFSYNEQFF | TGTGCCAGCAGTTCTTTTCCTAAATTCTCCTACAATGAGCAGTTCTTC
TRBJ2-1 | TRBD2 | TRBV2 | many | CASSGQWEGYNEQFF | TGTGCCAGCAGTGGTCAGTGGGAGGGCTACAATGAGCAGTTCTTC
TRBJ2-7 | - | TRBV7-9 | - | CASSVVGGDYEQYF | TGTGCCAGCAGCGTCGTGGGGGGAGACTACGAGCAGTACTTC
TRBJ2-7 | - | TRBV3-1 | many | CASSQLVEYEQYF | TGTGCCAGCAGCCAGCTGGTTGAGTACGAGCAGTACTTC
TRBJ2-1 | - | TRBV7-9 | many | CASSLKGIEQFF | TGTGCCAGCAGCTTAAAGGGAATTGAGCAGTTCTTC
TRBJ1-1 | - | TRBV12-3/TRBV12-4 | many | CASSLVSNTEAFF | TGTGCCAGCAGTTTAGTATCTAACACTGAAGCTTTCTTT
TRBJ1-1 | - | TRBV18 | few | CASSPQSQNTEAFF | TGTGCCAGCTCACCTCAGTCGCAGAACACTGAAGCTTTCTTT
TRBJ2-1 | - | TRBV18 | many | CASSPPTNEQFF | TGTGCCAGCTCACCACCGACAAATGAGCAGTTCTTC
TRBJ1-1 | TRBD1 | TRBV5-4 | - | CASSWDRGLSTEALF | TGTGCCAGCAGCTGGGACAGGGGGCTGAGCACTGAAGCTCTCTTT
TRBJ1-1 | - | TRBV5-1 | many | CASSLGGGSLPEAFF | TGCGCCAGCAGCTTGGGGGGGGGAAGCCTTCCTGAAGCTTTCTTT
TRBJ2-3 | - | TRBV5-1 | many | CASSPEGPNTDTQYF | TGCGCCAGCAGCCCGGAGGGGCCCAACACAGATACGCAGTATTTT
TRBJ2-3 | TRBD2 | TRBV10-3 | many | CAISEVRLAVNVSTDTQYF | TGTGCCATCAGTGAAGTCAGACTAGCGGTAAACGTTAGCACAGATACGCAGTATTTT
TRBJ2-5 | TRBD1 | TRBV6-1 | many | CASSIGQGEREETQYF | TGTGCCAGCAGCATTGGACAGGGGGAGAGGGAGGAGACCCAGTACTTC
TRBJ1-2 | - | TRBV30 | few | CAWRPGPDRGGYTF | TGTGCCTGGCGCCCTGGCCCCGATAGAGGTGGCTACACCTTC
TRBJ2-1 | TRBD2 | TRBV7-6 | - | CASSVSGRGNEQFF | TGTGCCAGCAGCGTTAGCGGGAGGGGGAATGAGCAGTTCTTC
TRBJ1-5 | TRBD1 | TRBV5-1 | many | CAGSPGQGNF | TGCGCCGGATCACCGGGACAGGGCAATTTT
TRBJ2-3 | TRBD2 | TRBV11-2 | many | CASSRRLAGKDTQYF | TGTGCCAGCAGCCGGAGGCTAGCGGGAAAAGATACGCAGTATTTT
TRBJ1-1 | - | TRBV10-2 | many | CASSEWRGTEAFF | TGCGCCAGCAGTGAGTGGCGGGGAACTGAAGCTTTCTTT
TRBJ2-5 | TRBD2 | TRBV20-1 | once | CSVTSGLHPQETQYF | TGCAGTGTCACTAGCGGATTACACCCCCAAGAGACCCAGTACTTC
TRBJ2-1 | - | TRBV11-3 | many | CASSSDSNNEQFF | TGTGCCAGCAGTTCCGACTCGAACAATGAGCAGTTCTTC
TRBJ1-1 | - | TRBV11-2 | many | CASSWRGHLNTEAFF | TGTGCCAGCAGCTGGCGGGGACACCTGAACACTGAAGCTTTCTTT
TRBJ2-1 | - | TRBV5-6 | few | CASSSDLADPYNEQFF | TGTGCCAGCAGCTCCGATTTAGCGGACCCCTACAATGAGCAGTTCTTC
TRBJ2-1 | - | TRBV19 | few | CASTPGLATEQFF | TGTGCCAGTACCCCAGGACTTGCGACTGAGCAGTTCTTC
TRBJ2-7 | - | TRBV6-2/TRBV6-3 | many | CASSRDGYEQYF | TGTGCCAGCAGCAGGGACGGCTACGAGCAGTACTTC
TRBJ2-7 | TRBD2 | TRBV7-9 | - | CASSLYSSGSDEQYF | TGTGCCAGCAGCTTATACTCTAGCGGGAGTGACGAGCAGTACTTC
TRBJ2-3 | TRBD2 | TRBV7-3 | few | CASSLGSLAAGRDTQYF | TGTGCCAGCAGCTTAGGATCTCTAGCGGCCGGGAGAGATACGCAGTATTTT